The 27 T cell receptor beta chains given below trace back to one sample, sequenced in a study of control samples from healthy donors and cancer patients. Assay: immunoSEQ multiplex PCR; the TCRdb copy retains only in-frame clones and omits some. The data show about 150,000 clones, over 85% seen once. The source material was blood. The receptor source for this set is a man aged 18-30 years in good health.

The gene calls are TRBV28 and TRBJ2-7; D may be TRBD1 (5 bases). Per germline, CDR1 MDHEN and CDR2 SYDVKM. V was pared by 3 bases and J by 3 bases, with 15 bases between. The length of the CDR3 is 15 residues. The CDR3: CASSLGRAKYYEQYF. The CDR3 DNA reads as TGTGCCAGCAGTTTGGGCAGGGCAAAGTACTACGAGCAGTACTTC.

In nucleotides, the CDR3 is TGTGCCAGCAGCTTTGAGGGGTACGGCACAGATACGCAGTATTTT. Its translation: CASSFEGYGTDTQYF. The V call is TRBV13, the J call TRBJ2-3; TRBD1 or TRBD2 may be the D gene (5 bases each). V gave up 3 bases and J gave up 1 base, with 11 bases separating them. Germline CDR1 and CDR2: PRHDT and FYEKMQ (reference sequence). CDR3 length: 15 amino acids.

The V and J genes are TRBV12-3 or TRBV12-4 and TRBJ1-3; no clear D. The CDR3 covers 13 residues. The V end lost 1 base, the J end lost 2 bases, and 3 bases lay between the germline ends. For the CDR3, the DNA is TGTGCCAGCAGTTTAGGAACTGGAAACACCATATATTTT. This codes for CASSLGTGNTIYF.

Note on this clone: This same CDR3 is encoded by further DNA sequences in the sample. The gene calls are TRBV7-6 and TRBJ2-1; 9 nucleotides align to TRBD2. The CDR3 has 15 residues. V gave up 3 bases and J gave up 0 bases; unmatched junction bases: 0. Per the germline V gene, CDR1 is SGHVS and CDR2 is FNYEAQ. CDR3 region: CASSFSGSSYNEQFF. Written as DNA, the CDR3 is TGTGCCAGCAGCTTTAGCGGGAGCTCCTACAATGAGCAGTTCTTC. The full variable domain, with the rest looked up from reference TRBV7-6 and TRBJ2-1, is GAGVSQSPRYKVTKRGQDVALRCDPISGHVSLYWYRQALGQGPEFLTYFNYEAQQDKSGLPNDRFSAERPEGSISTLTIQRTEQRDSAMYRCASSFSGSSYNEQFFGPGTRLTVL.

J is TRBJ2-2 and V is TRBV28, with 7 positions matching TRBD2. The CDR3 extends over 15 amino acids. Germline V gene sequence: CDR1 MDHEN, CDR2 SYDVKM. V was pared by 6 bases and J by 1 base, with 5 bases of the junction left unmatched. This CDR3 reads CASSWDYLNTGELFF. DNA of the CDR3: TGTGCCAGCAGCTGGGACTACCTGAACACCGGGGAGCTGTTTTTT.

The V call is TRBV5-1, the J call TRBJ2-1; maybe TRBD2 (6 bases). V gave up 9 bases and J gave up 10 bases, with 17 bases separating them. In germline, CDR1 is SGHRS, CDR2 YFSETQ. The CDR3 runs 12 residues. The CDR3 protein is CATSGGALEQFF. In DNA form, the CDR3 reads TGCGCCACCTCCGGCGGGGCTTTAGAGCAGTTCTTC.

The chain uses TRBV30 and TRBJ2-3, with D perhaps TRBD1 (6 bases). Germline assignment: CDR1 GTSNPN and CDR2 SVGIG (reference sequence). V was clipped by 4 bases and J by 1 base, with 9 bases between them. The CDR3 length is 13 residues. For the CDR3, the DNA is TGTGCCTGGAACTCAGGGGGCACAGATACGCAGTATTTT. Translation gives CAWNSGGTDTQYF.

The chain joins TRBV25-1 to TRBJ1-2; the D is unclear. The CDR3 sequence is 13 residues long. The germline V and J ends were trimmed by 5 bases and 1 base, with 8 bases remaining between them. Germline CDR1 reads MGHDK; CDR2 reads SYGVNS. In DNA, the CDR3 is TGTGCCAGCAGTCTAGGAAGTAACTATGGCTACACCTTC. Translating it yields CASSLGSNYGYTF.

This chain links TRBV6-5 with TRBJ1-2, with TRBD1 matching over 9 bases. Germline V gene data show CDR1 as MNHEY and CDR2 as SVGAGI. The CDR3 consists of 15 residues. Unmatched junction bases numbered 13, after V lost 6 bases and J lost 8 bases. CDR3 DNA: TGTGCCAGCAGACCCCTAGGGACAGGGAACGGGGGCTACACCTTC. Its translation: CASRPLGTGNGGYTF.

This clone is a singleton in its sample. The chain is built from TRBV6-5 and TRBJ2-1; 10 nucleotides align to TRBD2. The CDR3 is 15 amino acids. The J segment lost 7 bases and the V segment lost 5 bases, leaving 8 bases of the junction unmatched. CDR1 is MNHEY and CDR2 is SVGAGI in the germline V gene. The CDR3 loop reads CASSRMGTSANEQFF. The CDR3 nucleotides are TGTGCCAGCAGTCGTATGGGGACTAGCGCTAATGAGCAGTTCTTC.

This rearrangement joins TRBV19 to TRBJ1-3; D is possibly TRBD1 (5 bases). V was clipped by 8 bases and J by 5 bases, with 13 bases between them. The CDR3 is 13 amino acids. The germline V gene has CDR1 LNHDA and CDR2 SQIVND (reference sequence). In DNA form, the CDR3 reads TGTGCCAGTTCCCCAGGGCGTAGAAACACCATATATTTT. Protein sequence: CASSPGRRNTIYF.

This clone was counted once. V is TRBV21-1 and J is TRBJ1-4; TRBD1 was called by the table and not checked on the DNA. TRBV21-1 is marked as a pseudogene. The CDR3 runs 15 residues. The CDR3 DNA reads TGTGCCAGCAGCAAGTGGCAGGGGGATAATGAAAAACTGTTTTTT. Protein: CASSKWQGDNEKLFF.

The rearrangement uses TRBV6-6 and TRBJ1-2; possibly TRBD1 for D (5 bases). This CDR3 has 16 amino acids. Trimming stripped 6 bases from V and 4 bases from J, with 21 bases between. In germline, CDR1 is MNHNY, CDR2 SVGAGI (reference sequence). The DNA of the CDR3 is TGTGCCAGCAGCCCCTCGGGGCCCCGAGTGCGCTATGGCTACACCTTC. Translating it yields CASSPSGPRVRYGYTF.

This clone was seen a few times. The rearrangement joins TRBV25-1 to TRBJ2-1; D not certain. V was cut by 8 bases and J by 9 bases, with 11 bases left in between. Germline V gives CDR1 MGHDK, CDR2 SYGVNS. The CDR3 contains 11 residues. CDR3 amino acids: CASLYSAEQFF. The DNA for the CDR3 is TGTGCCAGCCTATACAGTGCTGAGCAGTTCTTC.

The CDR3 reads CASSLDLGTEAFF. The CDR3 region has the DNA TGTGCCAGCAGCTTAGACTTAGGCACTGAAGCTTTCTTT. The chain joins TRBV11-2 to TRBJ1-1; D is unclear. The ends were cut back, 0 bases at V and 4 bases at J, with 6 bases in the middle. CDR3 size: 13 residues. Germline V gene data show CDR1 as SGHAT and CDR2 as FQNNGV.

The V gene is TRBV5-1, the J gene TRBJ1-4, with D perhaps TRBD1 (6 bases). The length of the CDR3 is 16 residues. V was trimmed by 3 bases and J by 1 base, leaving 13 bases between them. Germline V CDR1 and CDR2: SGHRS, YFSETQ. This CDR3 reads CASSSDPGVTNEKLFF. CDR3 DNA sequence: TGCGCCAGCAGCTCGGACCCAGGGGTAACTAATGAAAAACTGTTTTTT.

The rearrangement joins TRBV5-1 to TRBJ1-2, with TRBD1 as a possible D gene (5 bases). Trimming pared 2 bases from V and 6 bases from J, leaving 11 bases between. The CDR3 totals 13 residues. Germline V gene data show CDR1 as SGHRS and CDR2 as YFSETQ. The CDR3 sequence is CASSFRERDGYTF. CDR3 sequence (DNA): TGCGCCAGCAGCTTCAGGGAAAGGGATGGCTACACCTTC.

The rearrangement links TRBV5-1 to TRBJ1-2; D gene unclear. The CDR3 spans 14 residues. CDR1 and CDR2 from the germline V gene are SGHRS and YFSETQ. Between the trimmed V and J ends, which lost 2 bases and 4 bases, there was a span of 12 bases. The CDR3 spells CASSFSSTSYGYTF. Written as DNA, the CDR3 is TGCGCCAGCAGCTTCTCGTCGACGAGCTATGGCTACACCTTC. The full variable domain, its missing parts supplied by reference TRBV5-1 and TRBJ1-2, is KAGVTQTPRYLIKTRGQQVTLSCSPISGHRSVSWYQQTPGQGLQFLFEYFSETQRNKGNFPGRFSGRQFSNSRSEMNVSTLELGDSALYLCASSFSSTSYGYTFGSGTRLTVV.

V usage is TRBV11-3 and J usage is TRBJ1-6, with TRBD1 matching 9 bases. The CDR3 is made up of 15 amino acids. The germline gives CDR1 SGHNT, CDR2 YENEEA. Germline trimming cut 3 bases from V and 7 bases from J; bases unmatched to any gene: 4. CDR3 sequence: CASSFGTGPNSPLHF. The DNA for the CDR3 is TGTGCCAGCAGCTTCGGGACAGGGCCAAATTCACCCCTCCACTTT.

The chain links TRBV28 to TRBJ2-1; D tentatively fits TRBD1 or TRBD2 (5 bases each). Between the trimmed V and J ends, which lost 7 bases and 1 base, there was a span of 11 bases. In germline, CDR1 is MDHEN, CDR2 SYDVKM. The length of the CDR3 is 14 residues. CDR3 DNA: TGTGCCAGCAACCGGGACCCGTCCTACAATGAGCAGTTCTTC. Residues: CASNRDPSYNEQFF.

This clone was observed a single time. This chain uses TRBV11-3 with TRBJ2-1; 7 bases match TRBD2. J gave up 8 bases and V 0 bases, and 1 base lay outside the gene matches. This CDR3 is built from 13 residues. The germline V gene encodes CDR1 SGHNT and CDR2 YENEEA. For the CDR3, the DNA is TGTGCCAGCAGCTTAGATGGGAGGGATGAGCAGTTCTTC. It yields the protein CASSLDGRDEQFF.

The CDR3, as DNA: TGTGCCAGCAGTCAAGGAGGGTACATGCTCTACGAGCAGTACTTC. It encodes CASSQGGYMLYEQYF. V usage is TRBV27 and J usage is TRBJ2-7, with a possible D match to TRBD2 (6 bases). V dropped 5 bases and J dropped 3 bases, with 17 bases sitting between them. This CDR3 is 15 amino acids long. Looked up from germline, CDR1 is MNHEY and CDR2 is SMNVEV (reference sequence).

V and J are TRBV30 and TRBJ1-4; maybe TRBD1 (6 bases). The CDR3 runs 14 residues. V was cut by 3 bases and J by 2 bases, with 10 bases left in between. The V gene's germline CDR1 is GTSNPN and CDR2 SVGIG (reference sequence). Here the CDR3 DNA reads TGTGCCTGGAGGCGGACAGCGACTAATGAAAAACTGTTTTTT. Translated, it gives CAWRRTATNEKLFF. Together with reference TRBV30 and TRBJ1-4, the CDR3 gives the full variable domain: SQTIHQWPATLVQPVGSPLSLECTVEGTSNPNLYWYRQAAGRGLQLLFYSVGIGQISSEVPQNLSASRPQDRQFILSSKKLLLSDSGFYLCAWRRTATNEKLFFGSGTQLSVL.

V usage is TRBV30 and J usage is TRBJ2-1; D may be TRBD1 (6 bases). V was clipped by 1 base and J by 5 bases, with 15 bases between them. The CDR3 totals 15 residues. Germline loops: CDR1 GTSNPN, CDR2 SVGIG (reference sequence). For the CDR3, the DNA is TGTGCCTGGAGTGGGCGGACAGCGAATCACAATGAGCAGTTCTTC. It translates to CAWSGRTANHNEQFF.

The rearrangement joins TRBV30 to TRBJ2-7; possible D gene TRBD1, 5 bases. Per germline, CDR1 GTSNPN and CDR2 SVGIG (reference sequence). V lost 5 bases, J lost 1 base, and 6 bases lay in between. The CDR3 extends over 11 amino acids. CDR3 nucleotide sequence: TGTGCCTGGGACAGTTCCTACGAGCAGTACTTC. This translates into CAWDSSYEQYF.

The J gene is TRBJ2-5, the V gene TRBV6-6, with D unresolved. This CDR3 comprises 11 residues. V was clipped by 6 bases and J by 5 bases, with 7 bases between them. Germline CDR1 is MNHNY and CDR2 is SVGAGI (reference sequence). The CDR3 bases are TGTGCCAGCAGCCCTCGGGAGACCCAGTACTTC. Protein sequence: CASSPRETQYF.

V usage is TRBV7-8 and J usage is TRBJ2-5, with 10 bases fitting TRBD2. The V gene end was trimmed by 5 bases and the J gene end by 2 bases; junction bases not matched to a gene: 5. The CDR3 extends over 15 amino acids. CDR1 and CDR2 from the germline V gene are SGHVS and FQNEAQ. The CDR3 DNA follows: TGTGCCAGCAGCGGCCGGACTAGCGGACAAGAGACCCAGTACTTC. Encoded protein: CASSGRTSGQETQYF.